One T cell receptor beta chain is described in this entry. Germline V gives CDR1 SGHDN, CDR2 FVKESK. This CDR3 is 12 amino acids long. The V and J ends lost 3 bases and 10 bases respectively, with 10 bases between them. Participant ages covered about 18 to 95 years across 24 US areas. Categorization into cohorts depended on clinical history that participants reported. The source of the sample is a study of blood T cell repertoires in COVID-19. At the level of the study: From the United States, Italy and Spain came samples of acute and convalescent COVID-19. The analysed material was cDNA or gDNA that came from T cells, B-cell-depleted T cells, or PBMCs.

Here immunoSEQ multiplex PCR was the method, and the copy in TCRdb shows in-frame clones only, minus some. The data show some 430,000 clones, roughly 88% seen once. This sequence originates from a man aged 18 to 30 who had recovered from COVID-19. Material: PBMCs or T cells enriched from blood (not recorded which). The rearrangement joins TRBV14 to TRBJ2-1; tentatively, D is TRBD2 (6 bases). CDR3 loop: CASSQDLAEQFF. DNA of the CDR3: TGTGCCAGCAGCCAGGATCTAGCGGAGCAGTTCTTC.